This TCR beta chain originates from a study of T cell changes during pregnancy in multiple sclerosis. Germline loops: CDR1 MDHEN, CDR2 SYDVKM. V gave up 2 bases and J gave up 4 bases, with 12 bases separating them. This CDR3 is 15 amino acids long. Sequenced by immunoSEQ multiplex PCR; TCRdb stores in-frame clones only, minus some. The sample contains some 47,000 clones, around 90% of which appear only once. The material was peripheral blood, obtained in the first trimester of pregnancy. V gene TRBV28 combines with J gene TRBJ2-1, with a possible D match to TRBD2 (6 bases). The source is a female donor with multiple sclerosis, enrolled in a pregnancy study. CDR3 DNA: TGTGCCAGCAGTTTACCTCTCCGGGGGTACAATGAGCAGTTCTTC. It encodes CASSLPLRGYNEQFF.